This T cell receptor (beta chain) was captured by sequencing in a study of cytomegalovirus exposure and HLA in healthy donors. In germline, CDR1 is SGHDT, CDR2 YYEEEE. This CDR3 has 13 residues. The V and J ends lost 4 bases and 3 bases, in that order; junction bases with no gene match: 2. 13 Jbeta primers and 60 Vbeta primers were used for the PCR. The data were produced by immunoSEQ multiplex PCR, yet TCRdb's version contains in-frame clones alone and is incomplete. The table includes fewer than 150,000 clones, just under 85% detected once. This clone was recorded only once. The sample comprised PBMCs. The rearrangement uses TRBV5-6 and TRBJ1-1; TRBD1 aligns across 8 bases. The receptor was derived from a man aged 40-50 years in good health and CMV-seropositive. The DNA of the CDR3 is TGTGCCAGCAGCGCCAGGGGGCACACTGAAGCTTTCTTT. It translates to CASSARGHTEAFF.